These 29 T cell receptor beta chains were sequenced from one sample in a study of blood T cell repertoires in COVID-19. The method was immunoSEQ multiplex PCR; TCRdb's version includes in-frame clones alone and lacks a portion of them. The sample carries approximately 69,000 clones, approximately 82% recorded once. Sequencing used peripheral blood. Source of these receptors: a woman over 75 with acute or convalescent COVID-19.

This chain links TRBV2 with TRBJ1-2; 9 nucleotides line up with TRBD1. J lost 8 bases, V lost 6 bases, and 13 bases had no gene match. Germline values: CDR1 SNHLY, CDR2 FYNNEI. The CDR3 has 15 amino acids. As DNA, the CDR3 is TGTGCCAGCAGCCGGGACAGGGCACAACCGTGGGGCTACACCTTC. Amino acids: CASSRDRAQPWGYTF.

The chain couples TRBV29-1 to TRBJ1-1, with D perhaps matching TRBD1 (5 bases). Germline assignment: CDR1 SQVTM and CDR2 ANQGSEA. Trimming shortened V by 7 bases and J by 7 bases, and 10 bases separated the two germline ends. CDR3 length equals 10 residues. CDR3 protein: CSALRGEAFF. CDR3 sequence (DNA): TGCAGCGCCCTAAGGGGTGAAGCTTTCTTT.

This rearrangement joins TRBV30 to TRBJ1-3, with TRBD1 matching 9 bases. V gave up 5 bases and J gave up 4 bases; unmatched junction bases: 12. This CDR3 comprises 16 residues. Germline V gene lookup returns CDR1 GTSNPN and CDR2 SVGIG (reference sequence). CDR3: CAWGRRDRDFGNTIYF. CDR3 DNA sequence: TGTGCCTGGGGGCGTCGGGACAGGGATTTCGGAAACACCATATATTTT.

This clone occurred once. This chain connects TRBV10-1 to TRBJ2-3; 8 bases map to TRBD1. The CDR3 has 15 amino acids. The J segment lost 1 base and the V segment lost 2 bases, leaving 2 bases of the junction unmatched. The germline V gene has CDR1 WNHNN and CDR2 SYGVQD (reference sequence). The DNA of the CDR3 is TGCGCCAGCAGTGAGGCGACAGGGGGCACAGATACGCAGTATTTT. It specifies CASSEATGGTDTQYF.

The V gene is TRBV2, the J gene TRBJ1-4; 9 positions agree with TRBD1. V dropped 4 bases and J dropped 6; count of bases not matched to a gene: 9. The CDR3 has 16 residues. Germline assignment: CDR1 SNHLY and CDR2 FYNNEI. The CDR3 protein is CASSARDRARYEKLFF. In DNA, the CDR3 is TGTGCCAGCAGTGCCAGGGACAGGGCCCGATATGAAAAACTGTTTTTT. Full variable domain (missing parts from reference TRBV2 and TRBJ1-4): EPEVTQTPSHQVTQMGQEVILRCVPISNHLYFYWYRQILGQKVEFLVSFYNNEISEKSEIFDDQFSVERPDGSNFTLKIRSTKLEDSAMYFCASSARDRARYEKLFFGSGTQLSVL.

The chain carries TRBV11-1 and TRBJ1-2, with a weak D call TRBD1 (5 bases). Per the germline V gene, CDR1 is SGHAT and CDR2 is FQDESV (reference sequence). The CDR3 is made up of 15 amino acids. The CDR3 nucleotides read TGTGCTTCGAGCTCCCAGGGAGGATCGGCTGGTGGCTACACCTTC. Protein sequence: CASSSQGGSAGGYTF.

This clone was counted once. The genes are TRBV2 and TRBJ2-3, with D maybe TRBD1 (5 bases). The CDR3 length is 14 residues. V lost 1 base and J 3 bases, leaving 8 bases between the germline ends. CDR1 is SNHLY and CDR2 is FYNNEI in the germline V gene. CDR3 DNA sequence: TGTGCCAGCAGTGAAGACAGGTTAACAGATACGCAGTATTTT. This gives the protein CASSEDRLTDTQYF. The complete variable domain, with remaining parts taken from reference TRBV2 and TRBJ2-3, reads EPEVTQTPSHQVTQMGQEVILRCVPISNHLYFYWYRQILGQKVEFLVSFYNNEISEKSEIFDDQFSVERPDGSNFTLKIRSTKLEDSAMYFCASSEDRLTDTQYFGPGTRLTVL.

CDR3 protein: CASRDRRRPQHF. CDR3 DNA: TGTGCCAGCAGGGACAGACGGAGACCCCAGCATTTT. The rearrangement uses TRBV12-3 or TRBV12-4 and TRBJ1-5; TRBD1 is a possible D gene (6 bases). The CDR3 has 12 amino acids. Deletions cut 6 bases from V and 10 bases from J, with 13 bases between.

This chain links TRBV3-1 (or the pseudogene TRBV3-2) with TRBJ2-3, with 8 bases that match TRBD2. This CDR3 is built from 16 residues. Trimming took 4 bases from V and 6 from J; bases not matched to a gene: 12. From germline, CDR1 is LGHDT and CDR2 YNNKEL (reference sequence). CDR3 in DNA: TGTGCCAGCAGCCGCACTGCCGGACTAGCCAGGGATACGCAGTATTTT. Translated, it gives CASSRTAGLARDTQYF.

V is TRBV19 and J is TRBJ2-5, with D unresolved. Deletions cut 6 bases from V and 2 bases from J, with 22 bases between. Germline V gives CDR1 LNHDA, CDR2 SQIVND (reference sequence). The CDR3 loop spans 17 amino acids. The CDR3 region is CASRDESVANRQETQYF. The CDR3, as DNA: TGTGCCAGTAGAGACGAGAGCGTGGCTAATCGACAAGAGACCCAGTACTTC.

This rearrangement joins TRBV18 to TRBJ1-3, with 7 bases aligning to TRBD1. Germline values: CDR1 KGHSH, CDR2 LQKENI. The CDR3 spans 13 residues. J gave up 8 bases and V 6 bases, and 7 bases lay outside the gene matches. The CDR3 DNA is TGTGCCAGCTCGCTACAGGGGACGGACACCATATATTTT. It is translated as CASSLQGTDTIYF.

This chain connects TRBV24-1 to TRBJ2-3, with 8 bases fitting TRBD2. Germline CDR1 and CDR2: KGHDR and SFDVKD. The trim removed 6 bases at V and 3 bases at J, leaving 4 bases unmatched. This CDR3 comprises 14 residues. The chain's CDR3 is CATSPGGGTDTQYF. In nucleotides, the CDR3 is TGTGCCACCAGTCCCGGGGGGGGTACAGATACGCAGTATTTT.

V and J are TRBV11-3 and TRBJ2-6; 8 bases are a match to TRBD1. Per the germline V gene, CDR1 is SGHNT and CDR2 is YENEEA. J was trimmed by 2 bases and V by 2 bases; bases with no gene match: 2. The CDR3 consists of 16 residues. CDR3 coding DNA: TGTGCCAGCAGCTTACGGACAGGGACTGGGGCCAACGTCCTGACTTTC. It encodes CASSLRTGTGANVLTF.

The CDR3 protein is CASSLERDQPQHF. The CDR3 coding sequence is TGCGCCAGCAGCTTGGAGAGGGATCAGCCCCAGCATTTT. This rearrangement joins TRBV5-1 to TRBJ1-5; no definite D call. The V gene lost 0 bases and the J gene lost 5 bases, with 6 bases spanning the gap. CDR1 is SGHRS and CDR2 is YFSETQ in the germline V gene. This CDR3 has 13 residues.

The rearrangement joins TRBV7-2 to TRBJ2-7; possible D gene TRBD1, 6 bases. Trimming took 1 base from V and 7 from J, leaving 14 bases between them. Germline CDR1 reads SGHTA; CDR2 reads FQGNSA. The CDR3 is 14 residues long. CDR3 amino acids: CASSLGTASREQYF. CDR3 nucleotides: TGTGCCAGCAGCTTAGGGACAGCCTCCCGGGAGCAGTACTTC.

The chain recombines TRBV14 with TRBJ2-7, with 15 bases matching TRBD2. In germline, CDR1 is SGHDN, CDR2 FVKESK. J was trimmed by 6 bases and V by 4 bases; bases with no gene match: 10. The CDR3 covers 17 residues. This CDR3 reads CASSLRMGLAGGAEQYF. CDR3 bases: TGTGCCAGCAGCCTCCGCATGGGACTAGCGGGAGGAGCCGAGCAGTACTTC. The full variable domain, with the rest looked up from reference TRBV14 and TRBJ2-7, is EAGVTQFPSHSVIEKGQTVTLRCDPISGHDNLYWYRRVMGKEIKFLLHFVKESKQDESGMPNNRFLAERTGGTYSTLKVQPAELEDSGVYFCASSLRMGLAGGAEQYFGPGTRLTVT.

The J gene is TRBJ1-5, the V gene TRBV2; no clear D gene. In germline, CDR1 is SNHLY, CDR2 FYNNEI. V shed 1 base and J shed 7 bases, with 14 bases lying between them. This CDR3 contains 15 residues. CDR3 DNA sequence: TGTGCCAGCAGTGAAGAGGGCGGGTGGCGGCAGCCCCAGCATTTT. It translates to CASSEEGGWRQPQHF.

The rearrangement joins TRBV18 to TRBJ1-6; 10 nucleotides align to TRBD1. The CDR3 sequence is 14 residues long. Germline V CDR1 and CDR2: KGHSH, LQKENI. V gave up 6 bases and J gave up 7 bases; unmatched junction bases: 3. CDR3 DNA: TGTGCCAGCTCCGGGACAGGGGAAAATTCACCCCTCCACTTT. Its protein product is CASSGTGENSPLHF.

The CDR3 DNA reads as TGTGCCAGTAGTGCCACCTCGGGACTATCCTTCTACAATGAGCAGTTCTTC. It yields the protein CASSATSGLSFYNEQFF. V gene TRBV19 combines with J gene TRBJ2-1, with 7 positions matching TRBD2. With V trimmed by 5 bases and J by 3 bases, 13 bases remained unmatched. This CDR3 has 17 residues. Germline lookup yields CDR1 LNHDA and CDR2 SQIVND (reference sequence).

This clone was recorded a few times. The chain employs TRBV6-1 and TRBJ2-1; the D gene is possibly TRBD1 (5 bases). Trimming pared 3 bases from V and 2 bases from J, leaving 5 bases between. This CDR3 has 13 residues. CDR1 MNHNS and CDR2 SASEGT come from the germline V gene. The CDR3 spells CASSDRAYNEQFF. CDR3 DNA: TGTGCCAGCAGTGACAGGGCCTACAATGAGCAGTTCTTC.

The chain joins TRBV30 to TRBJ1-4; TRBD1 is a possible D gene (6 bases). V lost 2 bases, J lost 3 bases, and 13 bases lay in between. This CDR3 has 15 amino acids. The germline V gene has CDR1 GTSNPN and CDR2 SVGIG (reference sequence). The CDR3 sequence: CAWSPGGGSNEKLFF. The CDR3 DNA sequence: TGTGCCTGGAGTCCGGGAGGGGGGTCTAATGAAAAACTGTTTTTT.

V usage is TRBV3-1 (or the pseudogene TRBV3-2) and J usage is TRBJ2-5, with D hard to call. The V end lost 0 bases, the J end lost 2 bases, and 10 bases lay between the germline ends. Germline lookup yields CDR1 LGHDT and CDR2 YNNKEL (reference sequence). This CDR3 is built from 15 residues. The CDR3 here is CASSQDGQKQETQYF. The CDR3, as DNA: TGTGCCAGCAGCCAAGATGGGCAGAAACAAGAGACCCAGTACTTC.

The CDR3 is CASSPGLGQGASGGYTF. The DNA for the CDR3 is TGTGCCAGCAGCCCTGGGCTGGGACAGGGGGCGAGCGGTGGCTACACCTTC. The V gene is TRBV3-1 (or the pseudogene TRBV3-2), the J gene TRBJ1-2, with 12 bases that match TRBD1. The CDR3 consists of 17 residues. Trimming at V came to 4 bases and at J to 7 bases, leaving 13 bases not matched to a gene. Germline assignment: CDR1 LGHDT and CDR2 YNNKEL (reference sequence).

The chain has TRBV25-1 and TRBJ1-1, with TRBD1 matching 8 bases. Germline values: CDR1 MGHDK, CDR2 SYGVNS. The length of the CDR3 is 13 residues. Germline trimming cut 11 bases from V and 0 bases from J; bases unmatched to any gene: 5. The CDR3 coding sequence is TGTGCCTCACAGGGGGAAATGAACACTGAAGCTTTCTTT. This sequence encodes CASQGEMNTEAFF.

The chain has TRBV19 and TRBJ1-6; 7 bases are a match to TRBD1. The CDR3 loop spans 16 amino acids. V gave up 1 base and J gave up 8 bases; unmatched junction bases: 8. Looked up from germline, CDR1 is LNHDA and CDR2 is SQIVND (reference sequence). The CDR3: CASSIGGGGLDSPLHF. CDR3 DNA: TGTGCCAGTAGTATAGGAGGAGGGGGCCTAGATTCACCCCTCCACTTT. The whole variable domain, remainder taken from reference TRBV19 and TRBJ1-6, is DGGITQSPKYLFRKEGQNVTLSCEQNLNHDAMYWYRQDPGQGLRLIYYSQIVNDFQKGDIAEGYSVSREKKESFPLTVTSAQKNPTAFYLCASSIGGGGLDSPLHFGNGTRLTVT.

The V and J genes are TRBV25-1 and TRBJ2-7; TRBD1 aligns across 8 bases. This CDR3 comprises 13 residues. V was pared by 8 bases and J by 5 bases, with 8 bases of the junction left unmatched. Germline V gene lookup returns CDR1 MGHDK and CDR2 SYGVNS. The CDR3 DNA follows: TGTGCCAGCCGAGGACAGGGATCTGACGAGCAGTACTTC. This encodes CASRGQGSDEQYF.

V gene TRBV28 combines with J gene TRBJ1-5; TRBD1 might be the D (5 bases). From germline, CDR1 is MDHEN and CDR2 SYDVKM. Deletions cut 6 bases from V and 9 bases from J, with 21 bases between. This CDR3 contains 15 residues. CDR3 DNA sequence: TGTGCCAGCAGCGTACAGCAATGGGAGGGACCGCCCCAGCATTTT. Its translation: CASSVQQWEGPPQHF.

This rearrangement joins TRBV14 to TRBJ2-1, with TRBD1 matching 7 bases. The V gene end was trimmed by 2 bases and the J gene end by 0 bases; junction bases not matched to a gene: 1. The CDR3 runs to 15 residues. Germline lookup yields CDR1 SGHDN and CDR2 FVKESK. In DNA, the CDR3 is TGTGCCAGCAGCCAAAACAGGGGCTCCTACAATGAGCAGTTCTTC. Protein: CASSQNRGSYNEQFF.

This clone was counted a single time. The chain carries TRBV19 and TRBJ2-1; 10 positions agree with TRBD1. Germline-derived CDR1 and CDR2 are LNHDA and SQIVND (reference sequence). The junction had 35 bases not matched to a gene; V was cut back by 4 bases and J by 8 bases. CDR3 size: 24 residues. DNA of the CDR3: TGTGCCAGTAGTAGGCGTGACAGGGGGCGAAGCCGATTAGCGGGCCCTGCTTTAGCCGATGAGCAGTTCTTC. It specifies CASSRRDRGRSRLAGPALADEQFF.